This record concerns one TCR beta chain sequence. The repertoire was sequenced with immunoSEQ multiplex PCR; TCRdb's copy has only in-frame clones and lacks some. The repertoire includes over 400,000 clones, 85% to 90% of them detected once, and about 8% sits in the top ten. The sample comes from a study of blood T cell repertoires in COVID-19. Study details: The cDNA or gDNA used as material had been derived from T cells, B-cell-depleted T cells, or PBMCs.

With 2 bases removed from V and 1 base from J, the gap between germline ends came to 8 bases. The CDR3 extends over 14 amino acids. Germline lookup yields CDR1 MNHEY and CDR2 SVGAGI. The sequenced material came from peripheral blood. This sequence joins TRBV6-5 and TRBJ1-1, with D possibly being TRBD1 (5 bases). This TCR was sampled from a woman aged 50 to 60 with COVID-19, enrolled during active disease. CDR3 nucleotides: TGTGCCAGCAGTTACACCCAGGGGAACACTGAAGCTTTCTTT. Amino acid sequence: CASSYTQGNTEAFF.